Listed below are T cell receptor beta chains from one sample, sequenced in a study of Graves' ophthalmopathy and Graves' hyperthyroidism. TCRdb itself ran the multiplex PCR reads through MiXCR, one entry per CDR3 protein. The table lists 1 million to 1.3 million distinct CDR3 sequences, 35% to 40% of them singletons. The material sequenced was peripheral blood or thyroid tissue (not recorded which). These receptors all stem from an adult man with Graves' hyperthyroidism. Both conserved end residues are part of each CDR3. A D gene is named only where the DNA matches it firmly.

J | V | D | CDR3
TRBJ2-2 | TRBV7-6 | . | CASSPDYPTGELFF
TRBJ1-1 | TRBV19 | TRBD1 | CASSTGTGVFTEAFF
TRBJ2-7 | TRBV5-1 | . | CASSGGAGTYEQYF
TRBJ1-1 | TRBV6-6 | TRBD1 | CASSATGGSTEAFF
TRBJ1-1 | TRBV19 | . | CASGWTGPTEAFF
TRBJ1-6 | TRBV14 | . | CASSQGTVYNSPLHF
TRBJ2-6 | TRBV5-6 | . | CASSSALHSGANVLTF
TRBJ2-5 | TRBV2 | . | CASSEGLAEETQYF
TRBJ1-1 | TRBV29-1 | . | CSAWGGFNEAFF
TRBJ2-2 | TRBV2 | . | CATVAGLYTGELFF
TRBJ1-4 | TRBV7-2 | . | CASSPPRGEEKLFF
TRBJ2-7 | TRBV29-1 | TRBD2 | CSAKTSSGYNEQYF
TRBJ1-3 | TRBV11-2 | . | CASSLWGLGNTIYF
TRBJ1-6 | TRBV7-9 | . | CASSLGTGHAQPLHF
TRBJ1-5 | TRBV7-6 | TRBD1 | CASSPGTDSNQPQHF
TRBJ1-1 | TRBV7-9 | . | CASSFRGLGGAFF
TRBJ1-1 | TRBV5-1 | . | CASSFAVRETEAFF
TRBJ1-2 | TRBV24-1 | TRBD1 | CATSDPRTGGTYGYTF
TRBJ2-2 | TRBV7-8 | TRBD2 | CASSTGLAGGRPGELFF
TRBJ1-2 | TRBV29-1 | TRBD1 | CNVGDSWGNGYTF
TRBJ1-5 | TRBV6-5 | . | CASSPHVRNNQPQHF
TRBJ1-5 | TRBV5-1 | . | CASSPTGTKETQHF
TRBJ1-1 | TRBV2 | . | CASSHEGLPEAFF
TRBJ1-3 | TRBV12-3/TRBV12-4 | . | CASNRGTASGNTIYF
TRBJ2-7 | TRBV5-6 | . | CASTRDPGSYEQYF
TRBJ1-1 | TRBV6-5 | . | CASSAPGRAEAFF
TRBJ2-5 | TRBV4-3 | . | CASSPDWATYQETQYF
TRBJ2-2 | TRBV10-1 | . | CASREDAGELFF
TRBJ2-7 | TRBV6-1 | . | CASKQGWGYEQYF
TRBJ2-7 | TRBV7-8 | TRBD1 | CASSFDRGHDEQYF
TRBJ1-1 | TRBV29-1 | TRBD1 | CSVERVTGDSREAFF
TRBJ1-2 | TRBV12-3/TRBV12-4 | TRBD1 | CASSQGGVRGYTF
TRBJ1-3 | TRBV9 | . | CASSATVAGNTIYF
TRBJ2-5 | TRBV15 | TRBD1 | CATSQPGTVQETQYF
TRBJ1-5 | TRBV27 | . | CASSARPPDSNQPQHF
TRBJ2-7 | TRBV6-6 | . | CASSYFQGSSAYEQYF
TRBJ2-5 | TRBV9 | TRBD2 | CASSVTSGSGETQYF
TRBJ1-2 | TRBV19 | . | CASSQQGINQPQHFGDGTSRYTF
TRBJ2-7 | TRBV7-2 | . | CASSSDRRTPPYEQYF
TRBJ2-3 | TRBV7-9 | TRBD1 | CASSDPGQSTDTQYF
TRBJ2-5 | TRBV7-6 | TRBD2 | CASSARTSIGETQYF
TRBJ2-5 | TRBV7-2 | TRBD2 | CASSPRTSGGTQYF
TRBJ2-5 | TRBV5-1 | . | CASSLALGIWQETQYF
TRBJ1-5 | TRBV10-3 | TRBD1 | CAISEPTGQGLYQPQHF
TRBJ1-2 | TRBV6-5 | . | CASSYTGSGYTF
TRBJ1-2 | TRBV20-1 | TRBD1 | CGKGQGRSNYGYTF
TRBJ2-7 | TRBV27 | TRBD2 | CASSPVTSGGISSYEQYF
TRBJ2-7 | TRBV29-1 | . | CSVKPGNYEQYF
TRBJ1-5 | TRBV2 | . | CASSEAYRSTQINQPQHF
TRBJ2-2 | TRBV7-2 | . | CASSPIEIDWGGELFF
TRBJ1-1 | TRBV5-6 | TRBD1 | CASSLKTGGGNTEAFF
TRBJ2-7 | TRBV28 | TRBD1 | CASSSTGGLGEQYF
TRBJ1-1 | TRBV6-5 | . | CASVGQSLPNTEAFF
TRBJ2-6 | TRBV29-1 | . | CSAQGFGWTEAF
TRBJ2-5 | TRBV29-1 | TRBD2 | CSARGLAGVQETQYF